These 18 T cell receptor beta chains originate from one sample sequenced in a study of CD8+ T cells in alopecia areata. Extraction and reverse transcription of RNA yielded cDNA as the sequencing template. Method: immunoSEQ multiplex PCR; TCRdb's copy keeps in-frame clones and lacks some. The table shows 150,000 to 200,000 clones, with less than 70% occurring only once. Treatment defined: oral pan-JAK inhibitor, 5-10 mg twice daily. The sample in question was CD4+ T cells sorted from blood, obtained at week 4, from a patient treated with tofacitinib. The receptors were gathered from a human donor with alopecia areata.

This clone was counted only a few times. The V gene is TRBV6-5, the J gene TRBJ1-2, with a tentative D call TRBD1 (5 bases). Germline V gene lookup returns CDR1 MNHEY and CDR2 SVGAGI. Trimming left V 6 bases short and J 8 bases short, with 13 bases between. The CDR3 is 12 residues long. CDR3 in amino acids: CASRILGGGYTF. The DNA of the CDR3 is TGTGCCAGCAGAATCCTCGGGGGGGGCTACACCTTC.

This chain uses TRBV25-1 with TRBJ2-5, with TRBD1 matching over 9 bases. CDR1 and CDR2 (germline): MGHDK, SYGVNS. With 4 bases clipped from V and 5 bases from J, the junction kept 5 bases outside the gene matches. This CDR3 is built from 14 residues. CDR3 DNA sequence: TGTGCCAGCAGTGGAGGGACAGGGTTCGAGACCCAGTACTTC. It specifies CASSGGTGFETQYF.

This clone was seen more than once but under ten times. J is TRBJ1-5 and V is TRBV30, with a tentative D call TRBD1 (6 bases). The V end lost 1 base, the J end lost 3 bases, and 7 bases lay between the germline ends. The CDR3 spans 13 residues. Germline loops: CDR1 GTSNPN, CDR2 SVGIG (reference sequence). The CDR3 loop reads CAWSGTDNQPQHF. CDR3 nucleotide sequence: TGTGCCTGGAGTGGGACAGACAATCAGCCCCAGCATTTT. The full variable domain, in which reference TRBV30 and TRBJ1-5 provide the parts outside the CDR3, is SQTIHQWPATLVQPVGSPLSLECTVEGTSNPNLYWYRQAAGRGLQLLFYSVGIGQISSEVPQNLSASRPQDRQFILSSKKLLLSDSGFYLCAWSGTDNQPQHFGDGTRLSIL.

This rearrangement joins TRBV7-9 to TRBJ1-2; TRBD1 is a possible D gene (5 bases). Germline CDR1 reads SEHNR; CDR2 reads FQNEAQ (reference sequence). The CDR3 extends over 13 amino acids. The V end was cut by 3 bases, the J end by 6 bases, with 11 bases between. The CDR3 DNA sequence: TGTGCCAGCAGCTTTGGGACGGGGAATGGCTACACCTTC. Translated, it gives CASSFGTGNGYTF.

This clone was detected once. This chain links TRBV30 with TRBJ1-5; 7 nucleotides agree with TRBD1. V shed 2 bases, J shed 9 bases, and the junction held 13 bases outside the gene matches. This CDR3 is built from 15 residues. The germline V gene has CDR1 GTSNPN and CDR2 SVGIG (reference sequence). CDR3 loop: CAWSKGAGGEGPQHF. The CDR3 DNA reads TGTGCCTGGAGTAAAGGGGCAGGGGGAGAAGGGCCCCAGCATTTT.

V gene TRBV9 combines with J gene TRBJ2-2; no reliable D call. The germline V gene has CDR1 SGDLS and CDR2 YYNGEE. The CDR3 totals 14 residues. Trimming left V 4 bases short and J 4 bases short, with 11 bases between. As DNA, the CDR3 is TGTGCCAGCAGCCCCTCAAGACCCACCGGGGAGCTGTTTTTT. It is translated as CASSPSRPTGELFF.

This clone was counted a single time. In DNA form, the CDR3 reads TGTGCCATCAGTGAGGGTACAGGGGGCTCCTACGAGCAGTACTTC. Translation gives CAISEGTGGSYEQYF. This rearrangement joins TRBV10-3 to TRBJ2-7; TRBD1 matches 8 bases. Germline CDR1 is ENHRY and CDR2 is SYGVKD. The V segment lost 2 bases and the J segment 0 bases; nucleotides outside the gene matches: 3. The CDR3 runs to 15 residues.

The table lists this clone with a count of one. The DNA for the CDR3 is TGCGCCAGCAGCTTGCGGGATAGAGGGACGACATATGCTGGGGCCAACGTCCTGACTTTC. This sequence encodes CASSLRDRGTTYAGANVLTF. The rearrangement joins TRBV5-1 to TRBJ2-6; D may match TRBD1 or TRBD2 (5 bases each). In germline, CDR1 is SGHRS, CDR2 YFSETQ. With 1 base removed from V and 2 bases from J, the gap between germline ends came to 22 bases. The length of the CDR3 is 20 residues.

V is TRBV9 and J is TRBJ2-5, with 7 bases fitting TRBD1. The junction had 13 bases not matched to a gene; V was cut back by 4 bases and J by 7 bases. In germline, CDR1 is SGDLS, CDR2 YYNGEE. The CDR3 has 15 residues. CDR3 sequence: CASSPRQGGWVTQYF. In nucleotides, the CDR3 is TGTGCCAGCAGCCCCCGACAGGGTGGATGGGTGACCCAGTACTTC.

This clone was counted between two and nine times. DNA for the CDR3: TGCAGCGTTGAGCTGGATCCTGGGTCACCCCTCCACTTT. Protein product: CSVELDPGSPLHF. The chain recombines TRBV29-1 with TRBJ1-6; no clear D gene. The CDR3 totals 13 residues. Germline V gene sequence: CDR1 SQVTM, CDR2 ANQGSEA. V was cut by 3 bases and J by 10 bases, with 13 bases left in between.

The gene calls are TRBV29-1 and TRBJ2-1, with TRBD1 identical over 7 bases. CDR1 and CDR2 from the germline V gene are SQVTM and ANQGSEA. The trim removed 7 bases at V and 8 bases at J, leaving 8 bases unmatched. This CDR3 region has 12 residues. The CDR3 here is CSEKTGTHEQFF. The CDR3 region has the DNA TGCAGCGAAAAGACAGGGACCCATGAGCAGTTCTTC.

This clone was recorded a few times. The rearrangement joins TRBV30 to TRBJ2-7; D assignment may be TRBD1 or TRBD2 (6 bases each). V gave up 4 bases and J gave up 3 bases, with 13 bases separating them. The CDR3 totals 13 residues. Germline V lookup: CDR1 GTSNPN, CDR2 SVGIG (reference sequence). The DNA of the CDR3 is TGTGCCTGGACTAAACAGGGACTCTACGAGCAGTACTTC. It codes for CAWTKQGLYEQYF. Full variable domain (remainder filled in from reference TRBV30 and TRBJ2-7): SQTIHQWPATLVQPVGSPLSLECTVEGTSNPNLYWYRQAAGRGLQLLFYSVGIGQISSEVPQNLSASRPQDRQFILSSKKLLLSDSGFYLCAWTKQGLYEQYFGPGTRLTVT.

The rearrangement joins TRBV9 to TRBJ1-6; a weak D match, TRBD1 (5 bases). This CDR3 comprises 15 residues. Germline V gene data show CDR1 as SGDLS and CDR2 as YYNGEE. Trimming removed 0 bases from V and 7 bases from J, with 11 bases in between. This CDR3 reads CASSVEQGRNSPLHF. For the CDR3, the DNA is TGTGCCAGCAGCGTAGAGCAGGGTAGGAATTCACCCCTCCACTTT. Looking up the rest from reference TRBV9 and TRBJ1-6 gives the full variable domain: DSGVTQTPKHLITATGQRVTLRCSPRSGDLSVYWYQQSLDQGLQFLIQYYNGEERAKGNILERFSAQQFPDLHSELNLSSLELGDSALYFCASSVEQGRNSPLHFGNGTRLTVT.

The chain is built from TRBV5-1 and TRBJ1-1, with TRBD1 matching over 7 bases. The CDR3 length is 13 residues. J gave up 5 bases and V 3 bases, and 4 bases lay outside the gene matches. CDR1 is SGHRS, CDR2 YFSETQ, per germline. The CDR3 DNA follows: TGCGCCAGCAGCTCTCAGGGGGGGACTGAAGCTTTCTTT. Amino acid sequence: CASSSQGGTEAFF.

Here the CDR3 reads CASSLEVSTEAFF. Written as DNA, the CDR3 is TGCGCCAGCAGCTTGGAAGTGAGCACTGAAGCTTTCTTT. This chain joins TRBV5-1 and TRBJ1-1; D call uncertain. Trimming left V 0 bases short and J 4 bases short, with 7 bases between. This CDR3 has 13 amino acids. Germline V gives CDR1 SGHRS, CDR2 YFSETQ.

This clone was observed a few times. The V gene is TRBV5-1, the J gene TRBJ2-7; D unclear. The germline V and J ends were trimmed by 7 bases and 0 bases, with 14 bases remaining between them. The CDR3 runs 14 residues. The germline CDR1 and CDR2 sequences are SGHRS and YFSETQ. The DNA of the CDR3 is TGCGCCAGCGGAGAAGGGCCCGTCTCCTACGAGCAGTACTTC. Translated: CASGEGPVSYEQYF.

The chain has TRBV18 and TRBJ2-6; D is undetermined. CDR1 is KGHSH, CDR2 LQKENI, per germline. CDR3 length: 15 residues. V was clipped by 5 bases and J by 0 bases, with 8 bases between them. In nucleotides, the CDR3 is TGTGCCAGCTCAAACGGTGCCTCTGGGGCCAACGTCCTGACTTTC. Amino acids: CASSNGASGANVLTF.

The chain combines TRBV29-1 with TRBJ1-4; D might be TRBD1 (6 bases). Germline V CDR1 and CDR2: SQVTM, ANQGSEA. The CDR3 extends over 14 amino acids. The V end lost 6 bases, the J end lost 4 bases, and 15 bases lay between the germline ends. For the CDR3, the DNA is TGCAGCGTGTTCCTTACAGGGAGTAATGAAAAACTGTTTTTT. Protein: CSVFLTGSNEKLFF.